The 22 T cell receptor beta chains in this list originate from one sample, sequenced in a study of T-cell reconstitution after alpha-beta-depleted transplantation in children. The library targeted TCRbeta and was prepared with unique molecular identifiers. TCRdb processed the PCR reads anew with MiXCR; each CDR3 protein has one entry. The data contain roughly 300,000 distinct CDR3 sequences, around a tenth of them singletons. Sequenced material: PBMCs from the stem cell graft donor, taken from the stem cell graft. These TCRs come from a human donor who donated a stem cell graft to a child with acute lymphoblastic leukemia.

The chain uses TRBV4-1 and TRBJ2-2, with D maybe TRBD1 (5 bases). Germline CDR1 reads MGHRA; CDR2 reads YSYEKL. The CDR3 loop spans 17 amino acids. V lost 2 bases to trimming and J lost 13 bases, with 26 bases between them. Here the CDR3 DNA reads TGCGCCAGCAGCCAACCTATAGACAGTGGAAAGGTCTCTGGGCTGTTTTTT. Encoded protein: CASSQPIDSGKVSGLFF.

V and J are TRBV29-1 and TRBJ2-1; D is unresolved. In germline, CDR1 is SQVTM, CDR2 ANQGSEA. Trimming removed 7 bases at V and 4 bases at J, with 11 bases between. The CDR3 loop spans 12 amino acids. Written as DNA, the CDR3 is TGCAGCGCGGGTCTGGGTTACAATGAGCAGTTCTTC. Translated, it gives CSAGLGYNEQFF.

Ten or more counts support this clonotype. The J gene is TRBJ2-5, the V gene TRBV4-2; 8 bases match TRBD1. Germline-derived CDR1 and CDR2 are LGHNA and YNFKEQ. Unmatched junction bases numbered 4, after V lost 0 bases and J lost 1 base. This CDR3 has 16 residues. The CDR3 DNA reads as TGTGCCAGCAGCCAAGAACAGGGGGTCGGCCAAGAGACCCAGTACTTC. The encoded protein is CASSQEQGVGQETQYF.

The table lists this clonotype with many counts. The chain has TRBV4-1 and TRBJ2-1; TRBD2 is a possible D gene (5 bases). V gave up 4 bases and J gave up 7 bases, with 8 bases separating them. In germline, CDR1 is MGHRA, CDR2 YSYEKL. The CDR3 has 12 amino acids. This CDR3 reads CASSPPGNEQFF. The CDR3 nucleotides are TGCGCCAGCAGCCCTCCGGGGAATGAGCAGTTCTTC.

The J gene is TRBJ2-1, the V gene TRBV19, with D possibly TRBD1 on 5 matching bases. Germline V CDR1 and CDR2: LNHDA, SQIVND (reference sequence). Trimming took 8 bases from V and 0 from J, leaving 8 bases between them. There are 13 residues in the CDR3. Here the CDR3 reads CASGASSYNEQFF. The CDR3 DNA sequence: TGTGCCAGTGGGGCGAGCTCCTACAATGAGCAGTTCTTC.

The chain is built from TRBV3-1 and TRBJ2-7; 7 bases map to TRBD1. With 11 bases clipped from V and 3 bases from J, the junction kept 16 bases outside the gene matches. CDR1 is LGHDT, CDR2 YNNKEL, per germline (reference sequence). CDR3 length equals 15 residues. The CDR3: CACCLQGNSHYEQYF. The CDR3 DNA sequence: TGTGCCTGCTGCCTACAGGGGAACTCGCACTACGAGCAGTACTTC.

This clonotype was recorded at least ten times. The chain employs TRBV29-1 and TRBJ2-1; D remains unclear. V gave up 3 bases and J gave up 5 bases, with 5 bases separating them. Germline V gene lookup returns CDR1 SQVTM and CDR2 ANQGSEA. The CDR3 has 11 amino acids. The DNA for the CDR3 is TGCAGCGTTGATGGCGACAATGAGCAGTTCTTC. Its protein product is CSVDGDNEQFF.

The chain employs TRBV29-1 and TRBJ2-7, with D tentatively TRBD1 or TRBD2 (7 bases each). The CDR3 totals 16 residues. Germline-derived CDR1 and CDR2 are SQVTM and ANQGSEA. V was trimmed by 0 bases and J by 3 bases, leaving 18 bases between them. The CDR3 sequence is CSVEEGLAGGGYEQYF. CDR3 nucleotides: TGCAGCGTTGAAGAGGGTTTGGCAGGGGGGGGCTACGAGCAGTACTTC.

The chain uses TRBV23-1 and TRBJ2-7, with 8 nucleotides matching TRBD1. TRBV23-1 is classed as an ORF, of uncertain function. J lost 2 bases, V lost 0 bases, and 3 bases had no gene match. This CDR3 is 15 amino acids long. This CDR3 is CASSQSKQGAYEQYF. The CDR3, as DNA: TGCGCCAGCAGTCAATCGAAACAGGGGGCCTACGAGCAGTACTTC.

This clonotype was found a few times. This rearrangement joins TRBV29-1 to TRBJ1-2; no reliable D call. Germline CDR1 reads SQVTM; CDR2 reads ANQGSEA. The V end was cut by 0 bases, the J end by 1 base, with 6 bases between. The CDR3 extends over 13 amino acids. This CDR3 reads CSVEDGVNYGYTF. The DNA of the CDR3 is TGCAGCGTTGAAGATGGGGTTAACTATGGCTACACCTTC.

This clonotype has at least ten counts. V is TRBV9 and J is TRBJ2-1; D possibly corresponds to TRBD1 (6 bases). CDR3 length equals 15 residues. The V and J ends lost 4 bases and 1 base respectively, with 12 bases between them. From germline, CDR1 is SGDLS and CDR2 YYNGEE. CDR3: CASSPRDTSYNEQFF. CDR3 nucleotide sequence: TGTGCCAGCAGCCCCCGGGACACATCCTACAATGAGCAGTTCTTC. The full variable domain, rest sourced from reference TRBV9 and TRBJ2-1, is DSGVTQTPKHLITATGQRVTLRCSPRSGDLSVYWYQQSLDQGLQFLIQYYNGEERAKGNILERFSAQQFPDLHSELNLSSLELGDSALYFCASSPRDTSYNEQFFGPGTRLTVL.

This clonotype was picked up a small number of times. The chain combines TRBV3-1 with TRBJ1-1, with TRBD1 matching over 9 bases. The CDR3 has 18 residues. The junction had 14 bases not matched to a gene; V was cut back by 1 base and J by 5 bases. Germline CDR1 reads LGHDT; CDR2 reads YNNKEL (reference sequence). In DNA form, the CDR3 reads TGTGCCAGCAGCCAAGGTTTCGGGACAGGGCAAGGGAGAACTGAAGCTTTCTTT. Protein: CASSQGFGTGQGRTEAFF.

This clonotype was counted ten times or more. V usage is TRBV4-1 and J usage is TRBJ2-7; TRBD1 aligns across 10 bases. Trimming cost V 5 bases and J 6 bases; bases outside gene matches: 7. The CDR3 has 14 residues. Looked up from germline, CDR1 is MGHRA and CDR2 is YSYEKL. CDR3 loop: CASSGGQGNGEQYF. CDR3 nucleotide sequence: TGCGCCAGCAGCGGGGGACAGGGGAATGGCGAGCAGTACTTC.

This clonotype was seen many times. The chain uses TRBV7-2 and TRBJ2-7; TRBD1 is a possible D gene (6 bases). The V and J ends lost 1 base and 0 bases respectively, with 10 bases between them. Germline V gives CDR1 SGHTA, CDR2 FQGNSA. The CDR3 is made up of 15 amino acids. The CDR3 reads CASSLVQGNSYEQYF. The CDR3, as DNA: TGTGCCAGCAGCTTAGTACAGGGCAACTCCTACGAGCAGTACTTC.

With respect to this clonotype: A much larger clone lies a single base off, so this may be a read error. The rearrangement links TRBV30 to TRBJ1-1; D gene uncertain. The CDR3 covers 13 residues. Germline assignment: CDR1 GTSNPN and CDR2 SVGIG (reference sequence). Between the trimmed V and J ends, which lost 0 bases and 1 base, there was a span of 6 bases. The CDR3, as DNA: TGTGCCTGGAGTGTACTGTGGAACACTGAAGCTTTCTTT. This gives the protein CAWSVLWNTEAFF.

The chain employs TRBV29-1 and TRBJ2-3; maybe TRBD2 (6 bases). CDR1 SQVTM and CDR2 ANQGSEA come from the germline V gene. This CDR3 is 14 amino acids long. V was shortened by 8 bases and J by 3 bases, with 18 bases between the two germline ends. CDR3: CSLLSGDGTDTQYF. The CDR3 region has the DNA TGCAGCCTCCTATCGGGAGACGGGACAGATACGCAGTATTTT.

This clonotype appeared many times. The V gene is TRBV25-1, the J gene TRBJ2-2; maybe TRBD2 (5 bases). CDR1 and CDR2 (germline): MGHDK, SYGVNS. Trimming took 5 bases from V and 4 from J, leaving 14 bases between them. This CDR3 comprises 15 residues. CDR3: CASSFREFGTGELFF. CDR3 DNA: TGTGCCAGCAGTTTCCGGGAATTTGGCACCGGGGAGCTGTTTTTT.

In its sample, this clonotype was seen a few times. This sequence joins TRBV7-2 and TRBJ2-1, with D maybe TRBD2 (6 bases). Germline V gene lookup returns CDR1 SGHTA and CDR2 FQGNSA. The V end was cut by 1 base, the J end by 4 bases, with 17 bases between. The CDR3 has 17 residues. The CDR3: CASSLGGRAGRYNEQFF. CDR3 bases: TGTGCCAGCAGCTTAGGTGGTCGCGCGGGACGGTACAATGAGCAGTTCTTC.

There are a few counts of this clonotype. The chain combines TRBV4-3 with TRBJ2-7, with 10 bases lining up with TRBD1. Looked up from germline, CDR1 is LGHNA and CDR2 is YSLEER. The J segment lost 4 bases and the V segment lost 1 base, leaving 4 bases of the junction unmatched. The CDR3 covers 15 residues. CDR3 sequence reads: CASSQGGQGSYEQYF. In nucleotides, the CDR3 is TGCGCCAGCAGCCAAGGGGGACAGGGGTCGTACGAGCAGTACTTC.

The V call is TRBV12-3 or TRBV12-4, the J call TRBJ2-1; TRBD2 matches 9 bases. There are 15 residues in the CDR3. V gave up 7 bases and J gave up 3 bases; unmatched junction bases: 7. In nucleotides, the CDR3 is TGTGCCAGCACCCCGAGCGGGAGGAGCTACAATGAGCAGTTCTTC. Translation gives CASTPSGRSYNEQFF.

The CDR3 DNA follows: TGTGCCAGCAGTTTCCGACTAGCGGCCCACACCCACGAGCAGTACTTC. Residues: CASSFRLAAHTHEQYF. This chain joins TRBV12-3 or TRBV12-4 and TRBJ2-7, with 9 bases that match TRBD2. V trimming: 3 bases; J trimming: 5 bases; junction bases outside the gene matches: 11. The CDR3 loop spans 16 amino acids.

The V and J genes are TRBV5-1 and TRBJ1-5; 9 bases map to TRBD1. V shed 0 bases, J shed 3 bases, and the junction held 4 bases outside the gene matches. Germline values: CDR1 SGHRS, CDR2 YFSETQ. The CDR3 length is 16 residues. CDR3 sequence reads: CASSLGGTGNNQPQHF. CDR3 sequence (DNA): TGCGCCAGCAGCTTGGGCGGGACAGGGAACAATCAGCCCCAGCATTTT.